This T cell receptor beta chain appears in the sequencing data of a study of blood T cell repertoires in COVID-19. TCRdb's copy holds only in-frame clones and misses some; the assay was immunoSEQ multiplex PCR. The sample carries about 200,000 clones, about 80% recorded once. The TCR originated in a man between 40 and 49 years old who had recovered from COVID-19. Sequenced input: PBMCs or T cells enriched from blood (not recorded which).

The CDR3 DNA sequence: TGTGCCAGCAGTTACTACGGCCGGGGGAGCGAGCAGTACTTC. Translated, it gives CASSYYGRGSEQYF. The rearrangement links TRBV6-5 to TRBJ2-7; perhaps TRBD2 as D (6 bases). This CDR3 has 14 residues. The V end lost 1 base, the J end lost 6 bases, and 13 bases lay between the germline ends. Germline assignment: CDR1 MNHEY and CDR2 SVGAGI.